The present TCR beta chain was sequenced within a study of OX40 agonist ivuxolimab in advanced cancers. Produced via immunoSEQ multiplex PCR; TCRdb's table is partial and in-frame only. The sample records 70,000 to 90,000 clones, 70% to 90% being singletons. The sequence was collected from an adult with an advanced solid tumor such as melanoma, head and neck, liver or kidney cancer. Sample: CD4+ or CD8+ T cells sorted from blood, taken in a trial of the OX40 agonist ivuxolimab.

CDR3 sequence reads: CASSEAPSSGGIFNEQFF. Here the CDR3 DNA reads TGTGCCAGCAGTGAAGCTCCCTCCTCGGGCGGAATTTTCAATGAGCAGTTCTTC. This chain links TRBV6-1 with TRBJ2-1; D remains unclear. The germline V and J ends were trimmed by 0 bases and 6 bases, with 21 bases remaining between them. Germline V CDR1 and CDR2: MNHNS, SASEGT. The CDR3 sequence is 18 residues long.